Shown below are 30 T cell receptor beta chains from a single sample sequenced in a study of T cells in Graves' hyperthyroidism and ophthalmopathy. TCR beta CDR3 sequences were amplified from RNA transcripts. HTBI primers were used for first-round RT-PCR of the TCR CDR3. TCRdb called the multiplex PCR reads again in MiXCR, with one record for every CDR3 protein. The data show roughly 520,000 distinct CDR3 sequences, roughly a quarter seen once. Material for sequencing was blood. These receptors were taken from a woman in her twenties or thirties with Graves' ophthalmopathy.

The chain is built from TRBV12-3 or TRBV12-4 and TRBJ2-3; D might be TRBD1 (5 bases). V dropped 5 bases and J dropped 2 bases, with 11 bases sitting between them. The CDR3 contains 14 residues. This CDR3 is CASSPDRDTDTQYF. The CDR3 DNA sequence: TGTGCCAGCAGTCCCGACAGAGACACAGATACGCAGTATTTT.

There are many counts of this clonotype. V and J are TRBV2 and TRBJ1-5; D uncertain. Looked up from germline, CDR1 is SNHLY and CDR2 is FYNNEI. The CDR3 totals 14 residues. V was shortened by 10 bases and J by 5 bases, with 18 bases between the two germline ends. CDR3 DNA: TGTGCCATCGATAACACAGCCACTCATCAGCCCCAGCATTTT. Its translation: CAIDNTATHQPQHF. Filled out from reference TRBV2 and TRBJ1-5, the complete variable domain reads EPEVTQTPSHQVTQMGQEVILRCVPISNHLYFYWYRQILGQKVEFLVSFYNNEISEKSEIFDDQFSVERPDGSNFTLKIRSTKLEDSAMYFCAIDNTATHQPQHFGDGTRLSIL.

This clonotype was seen only a few times. The gene calls are TRBV11-3 and TRBJ2-5; 7 bases align to TRBD1. This CDR3 comprises 15 residues. V shed 7 bases, J shed 2 bases, and the junction held 10 bases outside the gene matches. Germline CDR1 SGHNT, CDR2 YENEEA. The CDR3 is CASTFSGQQQETQYF. Written as DNA, the CDR3 is TGTGCCAGCACCTTCTCGGGACAGCAACAAGAGACCCAGTACTTC.

The chain couples TRBV7-2 to TRBJ2-7; 7 bases are a match to TRBD1. The CDR3 totals 13 residues. After removal of 0 bases from V and 5 bases from J, the junction contained 1 base not matched to a gene. In germline, CDR1 is SGHTA, CDR2 FQGNSA. The CDR3: CASSLATGNEQYF. In DNA form, the CDR3 reads TGTGCCAGCAGCTTAGCGACAGGGAACGAGCAGTACTTC.

This clonotype came up a few times. The chain has TRBV6-1 and TRBJ1-5; 7 bases agree with TRBD1. The V and J ends lost 6 bases and 6 bases, in that order; junction bases with no gene match: 8. Germline-derived CDR1 and CDR2 are MNHNS and SASEGT. The CDR3 totals 14 residues. The CDR3 spells CASRNGQDAQPQHF. CDR3 in DNA: TGTGCCAGCAGGAACGGACAGGACGCTCAGCCCCAGCATTTT.

The sample holds a few counts of this clonotype. This chain connects TRBV18 to TRBJ1-2; 10 bases match TRBD1. The germline V gene encodes CDR1 KGHSH and CDR2 LQKENI. Trimming removed 5 bases from V and 4 bases from J; junction bases left unmatched: 7. The CDR3 loop spans 15 amino acids. CDR3 amino acids: CASSTGQGEIYGYTF. The CDR3 region has the DNA TGTGCCAGCTCAACAGGACAGGGGGAGATCTATGGCTACACCTTC.

This clonotype occurred a few times. This sequence joins TRBV28 and TRBJ2-7; TRBD1 or TRBD2 may be the D gene (5 bases each). The V gene's germline CDR1 is MDHEN and CDR2 SYDVKM. The CDR3 loop spans 12 amino acids. V was shortened by 6 bases and J by 3 bases, with 9 bases between the two germline ends. The CDR3 DNA sequence: TGTGCCAGCAGGAGGGGAAACTACGAGCAGTACTTC. Translation gives CASRRGNYEQYF.

The J gene is TRBJ2-5, the V gene TRBV20-1, with 11 bases fitting TRBD2. In germline, CDR1 is DFQATT, CDR2 SNEGSKA (reference sequence). The V segment lost 2 bases and the J segment 6 bases; nucleotides outside the gene matches: 11. The length of the CDR3 is 16 residues. The CDR3 DNA follows: TGCAGTGCTAGACCGTTTTCTAGCGGGGGGCCCAAGACCCAGTACTTC. The encoded protein is CSARPFSSGGPKTQYF.

This clonotype was observed a single time. J is TRBJ2-7 and V is TRBV4-1; D is possibly TRBD2 (6 bases). CDR3 length equals 15 residues. The V gene lost 3 bases and the J gene lost 0 bases, with 12 bases spanning the gap. CDR1 is MGHRA, CDR2 YSYEKL, per germline. CDR3 nucleotides: TGCGCCAGCAGCCACCCGACTAGGAGCTCCTACGAGCAGTACTTC. As protein: CASSHPTRSSYEQYF.

The sample holds many counts of this clonotype. The V and J genes are TRBV13 and TRBJ2-7, with D possibly TRBD2 on 7 matching bases. CDR1 is PRHDT, CDR2 FYEKMQ, per germline (reference sequence). The germline V and J ends were trimmed by 7 bases and 6 bases, with 16 bases remaining between them. The CDR3 consists of 13 residues. CDR3 residues: CASIKRGGGEQYF. CDR3 DNA sequence: TGTGCCAGCATCAAAAGGGGGGGAGGCGAGCAGTACTTC.

This clonotype showed up many times. V is TRBV6-2 or TRBV6-3 and J is TRBJ1-2; D ambiguous. This CDR3 is 17 amino acids long. Germline V gene data show CDR1 as MNHEY and CDR2 as SVGEGT. V was clipped by 6 bases and J by 0 bases, with 20 bases between them. The CDR3 region is CASRSDTWPTANYGYTF. In nucleotides, the CDR3 is TGTGCCAGCAGATCAGACACCTGGCCTACAGCTAACTATGGCTACACCTTC.

This clonotype has a count of ten or more. The gene calls are TRBV6-5 and TRBJ2-6, with unresolved D. V was pared by 0 bases and J by 0 bases, with 9 bases between. The CDR3 has 17 residues. Germline V gene data show CDR1 as MNHEY and CDR2 as SVGAGI. CDR3 in amino acids: CASSYSAISSGANVLTF. CDR3 DNA sequence: TGTGCCAGCAGTTACTCGGCCATTAGCTCTGGGGCCAACGTCCTGACTTTC.

Ten or more counts support this clonotype. The CDR3 nucleotides are TGCGCCAGCCGCCCCGGGACAGGAGATGGCGGCTACACCTTC. As protein: CASRPGTGDGGYTF. V is TRBV5-1 and J is TRBJ1-2; 8 bases map to TRBD1. The V segment lost 7 bases and the J segment 8 bases; nucleotides outside the gene matches: 13. The CDR3 has 14 residues. Germline V gene sequence: CDR1 SGHRS, CDR2 YFSETQ.

The chain has TRBV4-2 and TRBJ2-7; D ambiguous. This CDR3 is 16 amino acids long. Trimming removed 0 bases at V and 3 bases at J, with 15 bases between. Per the germline V gene, CDR1 is LGHNA and CDR2 is YNFKEQ. DNA for the CDR3: TGTGCCAGCAGCCAAGATTTGGCGACTCGAGTCTACGAGCAGTACTTC. It translates to CASSQDLATRVYEQYF.

This clonotype was found many times. V and J are TRBV28 and TRBJ1-1; D is undetermined. Per germline, CDR1 MDHEN and CDR2 SYDVKM. The V end lost 5 bases, the J end lost 5 bases, and 12 bases lay between the germline ends. The CDR3 runs 13 residues. The CDR3 reads CASSPPQFTEAFF. The CDR3 coding sequence is TGTGCCAGCAGTCCGCCCCAGTTTACTGAAGCTTTCTTT.

Ten or more counts support this clonotype. DNA of the CDR3: TGTGCCAGCAGCTCCGGACCGGCGGGTCAGCCCCAGCATTTT. This encodes CASSSGPAGQPQHF. The genes are TRBV6-1 and TRBJ1-5; no clear D gene. Germline V CDR1 and CDR2: MNHNS, SASEGT. Between the trimmed V and J ends, which lost 6 bases and 6 bases, there was a span of 15 bases. CDR3 length: 14 amino acids.

In its sample, this clonotype was seen a few times. This rearrangement joins TRBV29-1 to TRBJ1-2; TRBD1 aligns across 10 bases. V was pared by 6 bases and J by 2 bases, with 18 bases of the junction left unmatched. The CDR3 extends over 18 amino acids. Germline CDR1 and CDR2: SQVTM and ANQGSEA. The CDR3 loop is CSVRLPRQGAFGNYGYTF. The CDR3 DNA reads TGCAGCGTGCGACTTCCGAGACAGGGGGCCTTCGGGAACTATGGCTACACCTTC.

The sample holds many counts of this clonotype. CDR3 nucleotides: TGCGCCAGCAGCCAAGGACAGGGGACTAACTATGGCTACACCTTC. This sequence encodes CASSQGQGTNYGYTF. The genes are TRBV4-1 and TRBJ1-2, with TRBD1 identical over 8 bases. The CDR3 covers 15 residues. The V gene end was trimmed by 1 base and the J gene end by 0 bases; junction bases not matched to a gene: 1. The germline V gene encodes CDR1 MGHRA and CDR2 YSYEKL.

This clonotype has a count of ten or more. The rearrangement uses TRBV29-1 and TRBJ2-5; D may be TRBD1 (6 bases). The CDR3 covers 16 residues. Trimming took 0 bases from V and 0 from J, leaving 14 bases between them. In germline, CDR1 is SQVTM, CDR2 ANQGSEA. CDR3 loop: CSVEDPWDTHQETQYF. CDR3 sequence (DNA): TGCAGCGTTGAAGATCCTTGGGACACCCACCAAGAGACCCAGTACTTC.

This clonotype was detected a few times. The rearrangement joins TRBV27 to TRBJ1-1; D remains ambiguous. This CDR3 is 16 amino acids long. Trimming took off 7 bases at V and 3 bases at J, with 21 bases between the two ends. Germline V gene lookup returns CDR1 MNHEY and CDR2 SMNVEV (reference sequence). The CDR3 is CASILFGSSPHTEAFF. The CDR3 DNA is TGTGCCAGCATCCTCTTTGGGTCGAGTCCTCACACTGAAGCTTTCTTT.

This clonotype was detected ten times or more. The chain couples TRBV12-3 or TRBV12-4 to TRBJ2-7; the D call may be TRBD1 or TRBD2 (5 bases each). Deletions cut 2 bases from V and 5 bases from J, with 22 bases between. The CDR3 extends over 17 amino acids. The DNA of the CDR3 is TGTGCCAGCAGTTTATGGCACGGGGCTATCTGGGGCGACGAGCAGTACTTC. This translates into CASSLWHGAIWGDEQYF.

This clonotype was seen ten or more times. The V gene is TRBV7-8, the J gene TRBJ2-7, with 7 bases lining up with TRBD1. The CDR3 length is 15 residues. In germline, CDR1 is SGHVS, CDR2 FQNEAQ. After removal of 4 bases from V and 2 bases from J, the junction contained 8 bases not matched to a gene. In nucleotides, the CDR3 is TGTGCCAGCAGCTCCACAGGGGAGAGGGCCTACGAGCAGTACTTC. Translation gives CASSSTGERAYEQYF.

This clonotype was observed many times. The genes are TRBV29-1 and TRBJ2-2, with 7 bases aligning to TRBD1. Germline trimming cut 3 bases from V and 0 bases from J; bases unmatched to any gene: 7. The CDR3 consists of 16 residues. The germline CDR1 and CDR2 sequences are SQVTM and ANQGSEA. The chain's CDR3 is CSVEVDRASNTGELFF. CDR3 sequence (DNA): TGCAGCGTTGAGGTTGACAGGGCCTCGAACACCGGGGAGCTGTTTTTT.

The gene calls are TRBV28 and TRBJ1-2, with D unresolved. Trimming took 3 bases from V and 1 from J, leaving 9 bases between them. This CDR3 is 14 amino acids long. Germline V gene sequence: CDR1 MDHEN, CDR2 SYDVKM. The CDR3 DNA follows: TGTGCCAGCAGTTTTGGGGTTCTTAACTATGGCTACACCTTC. It specifies CASSFGVLNYGYTF.

There are many counts of this clonotype. The chain combines TRBV15 with TRBJ1-1; a weak D match, TRBD1 (5 bases). Trimming took 1 base from V and 4 from J, leaving 13 bases between them. Germline loops: CDR1 LNHNV, CDR2 YYDKDF (reference sequence). The CDR3 is 15 residues long. The CDR3 spells CATSRATIGGTEAFF. CDR3 in DNA: TGTGCCACCAGCAGAGCCACAATTGGGGGCACTGAAGCTTTCTTT.

This clonotype has a handful of counts. CDR3 protein: CASSYSKTARYGYTF. CDR3 DNA sequence: TGTGCCAGCAGTTACTCGAAGACAGCCCGCTATGGCTACACCTTC. J is TRBJ1-2 and V is TRBV6-5; a weak D match, TRBD1 (5 bases). The CDR3 spans 15 residues. Germline CDR1 and CDR2: MNHEY and SVGAGI. V lost 0 bases and J lost 4, with 12 bases in between.

J is TRBJ2-2 and V is TRBV25-1, with TRBD2 matching over 13 bases. The ends lost 1 base at V and 3 bases at J; junction bases unmatched: 14. The CDR3 is 21 amino acids. Germline V gene data show CDR1 as MGHDK and CDR2 as SYGVNS. CDR3 amino acids: CASSEFRGPLAGGMDTGELFF. The CDR3 nucleotides read TGTGCCAGCAGTGAATTCCGGGGGCCACTAGCGGGGGGGATGGACACCGGGGAGCTGTTTTTT.

This clonotype appeared many times. V usage is TRBV28 and J usage is TRBJ1-3; unclear D gene. Germline V lookup: CDR1 MDHEN, CDR2 SYDVKM. Trimming took off 6 bases at V and 2 bases at J, with 8 bases between the two ends. The CDR3 sequence is 13 residues long. DNA for the CDR3: TGTGCCAGCAGGAGGGCAGCTGGAAACACCATATATTTT. Translated: CASRRAAGNTIYF.

In this sample, this clonotype turned up many times. The chain employs TRBV10-3 and TRBJ2-7; D remains ambiguous. Germline CDR1 and CDR2: ENHRY and SYGVKD. CDR3 length: 14 amino acids. V shed 0 bases and J shed 0 bases, with 6 bases lying between them. The CDR3 spells CAISESVSSYEQYF. In nucleotides, the CDR3 is TGTGCCATCAGTGAGTCGGTCAGCTCCTACGAGCAGTACTTC.

In its sample, this clonotype was seen many times. V usage is TRBV6-1 and J usage is TRBJ2-7, with D tentatively TRBD2 (6 bases). This CDR3 comprises 14 residues. Per the germline V gene, CDR1 is MNHNS and CDR2 is SASEGT. V was cut by 7 bases and J by 4 bases, with 17 bases left in between. The CDR3 DNA follows: TGTGCCAGCAATACCGGGGTGGAGGGTTACGAGCAGTACTTC. Amino acid sequence: CASNTGVEGYEQYF.